This TCR beta chain is drawn from a study of blood T cell repertoires in COVID-19. Turning to the study itself: The United States, Italy and Spain provided the acute and convalescent COVID-19 samples. PBMCs, B-cell-depleted T cells, or T cells provided the cDNA or gDNA that made up the material.

The CDR3 contains 14 residues. Trimming at V came to 7 bases and at J to 3 bases, leaving 8 bases not matched to a gene. CDR1 and CDR2 (germline): LNHDA, SQIVND (reference sequence). Per the study methods: For nucleated cells, counts were estimated from reference gene primer amplification. Only in-frame clones appear in the TCRdb table, and some are missing; sequencing was by immunoSEQ multiplex PCR. V, J and clone size were drawn from that table, and D and trimming were deduced from the DNA. The table records about 77,000 clones, 75% to 85% of them present only once. The receptor was derived from a woman between 70 and 85 years old with acute or convalescent COVID-19. The material sequenced was peripheral blood. V gene TRBV19 combines with J gene TRBJ1-2; 7 bases align to TRBD1. CDR3 nucleotide sequence: TGTGCCAGTACGAGGGGACAGCCCCACTATGGCTACACCTTC. Protein sequence: CASTRGQPHYGYTF.